This is a list of T cell receptor beta chains from one sample in a study of spatial heterogeneity in lung cancer. TCRdb itself ran the 5' RACE reads through MiXCR, one entry per CDR3 protein. The data show about 48,000 distinct CDR3 sequences, with around 5.2% seen just once and around 10% held by the top ten. Sample: PBMCs, taken at surgery. The receptors come from a male donor with early-stage non-small cell lung cancer. The CDR3 runs from the conserved cysteine through the conserved F or W. A D gene is named only where the DNA matches it firmly. Clone size is given as once, few, many, or a class for an expanded clone.

j_call d_call clone_size v_call cdr3_nt cdr3_aa
TRBJ2-6 TRBD1 few TRBV19 TGTGCCAGTAGTCCCGGGACAGCCTCGAACGTCCTGACTTTC CASSPGTASNVLTF
TRBJ1-1 - many TRBV27 TGTGCCAGCAGTTTTTTGTACGCGAACACTGAAGCTTTCTTT CASSFLYANTEAFF
TRBJ2-2 - many TRBV19 TGTGCCAGTAGTATAGATCAAGGCTCGAACACCGGGGAGCTGTTTTTT CASSIDQGSNTGELFF
TRBJ2-7 - many TRBV10-3 TGTGCCATTCGCCCCGGGACTTCCTACGAGCAGTACTTC CAIRPGTSYEQYF
TRBJ2-3 TRBD2 many TRBV2 TGTGCCAGCATATACCGACTAGCATCCCAGGACACAGATACGCAGTATTTT CASIYRLASQDTDTQYF
TRBJ1-5 - many TRBV9 TGTGCCAGCAGCGTAGCGGGAGCCGGTCAGCCCCAGCATTTT CASSVAGAGQPQHF
TRBJ2-2 - many TRBV7-8 TGTGCCAGCACCACGGAGGAGAACACCGGGGAGCTGTTTTTT CASTTEENTGELFF
TRBJ2-5 TRBD2 many TRBV2 TGTGCCAGCACGAGAGTGTCGGGGGGGGAGACCCAGTACTTC CASTRVSGGETQYF
TRBJ2-1 - many TRBV7-2 TGTGCCAGCAGCTTGGGAAACGTGGTACCGGGGCAGTTCTTC CASSLGNVVPGQFF
TRBJ2-4 TRBD2 many TRBV7-2 TGTGCCAGCAGCTCAAGCGGGGGCGTAGCCAAAAACATTCAGTACTTC CASSSSGGVAKNIQYF